The sequence of this T cell receptor (beta chain) was determined in a study of blood T cell repertoires in COVID-19 (dated by TCRdb to the early 2020s). At the level of the whole study: The collaborator samples originated in the United States, Italy and Spain and spanned the acute and convalescent phases of COVID-19. The repertoires were made available in a free public database intended to serve as a resource for research on the immune response to SARS-CoV-2. Nearly every sample came with metadata listing a de-identified subject ID, COVID-19 status, age in years and sex. Where available, HLA class I and class II types were taken from metadata supplied by the sample provider and were not determined by assay-based typing. The prospective study material was composed of cDNA or gDNA derived from T cells, B-cell-depleted T cells, or PBMCs. The samples were drawn from the first 160 participants of the ongoing ImmuneRACE study and from 1,254 subjects provided by 6 global collaborators. Deeply sampled blood TCRbeta repertoires from subjects exposed to, actively infected with, or recovered from COVID-19 were included in the dataset. The research as a whole found: Clinical and demographic metadata were provided uncurated, with the amount varying by source and participant.

The collaborating institutions used their own protocols to collect whole blood in K2EDTA tubes. Collaborator samples were shipped for TCRbeta analysis as frozen whole blood, isolated PBMCs, or DNA extracted from either sample type. CDR1 MNHEY and CDR2 SMNVEV were looked up in the germline V gene (reference sequence). V was cut back by 3 bases and J by 3 bases, leaving a gap of 9 bases between them. Spanning cysteine to phenylalanine, the CDR3 consists of 13 amino acids. Only the CDR3 DNA stays, 39 bases, in frame from base 1. As to this clone: Its target antigen remains unknown. No per-base quality is available; no much larger clone lies one base away.

TCRbeta CDR3 regions were amplified from genomic DNA using the immunoSEQ Assay, a bias-controlled multiplex PCR. Processing in the source paper ran as follows. The number of nucleated cells in each sample was estimated by amplification of reference gene primers within the assay. To quantify the absolute abundance of each unique TCRbeta CDR3 rearrangement, sequence reads were collapsed and filtered. For each sample, productive Simpson clonality was calculated as the square root of Simpson's diversity index across productive rearrangements. What TCRdb holds here is the immuneACCESS table cut down to in-frame rearrangements. Part of the clones is not present; checked against another copy, under half of the missing clones reflect an unresolved V gene, and the others are unexplained. V and J calls plus clone size are reproduced from that table; the DNA served to infer D and trimming. In this sample the table shows around 380,000 clones, roughly 77% of which occur a single time. The biggest ten clones account for more than 1% of the sample.

Source material: peripheral blood. This receptor was identified in a human donor with acute or convalescent COVID-19. The donor label of this sample is uncertain. The chain was built from TRBV27 and TRBJ2-7; TRBD1 could be the D gene, as 5 bases match. The CDR3 in this case is CASSLGRDYEQYF. The sequenced DNA is TGTGCCAGCAGTTTGGGCAGGGACTACGAGCAGTACTTC.